This T cell receptor (beta chain) was documented in a study of radiation and T cells in renal cell carcinoma. Points from the study as a whole: No pretreatment tumor biopsies were available for baseline clonotypes.

As to this clone: What it recognizes is unknown.

Germline values: CDR1 SEHNR, CDR2 FQNEAQ (reference sequence). CDR3 size: 14 residues. The J segment lost 6 bases and the V segment lost 3 bases, leaving 6 bases of the junction unmatched. The sample's time point: blood 4 weeks post-SBRT, at nephrectomy. Indicated treatment: 15 Gy SBRT to primary tumor, nephrectomy 4 weeks later. Nephrectomy followed 15 Gy stereotactic body radiation by 4 weeks. After SBRT, blood was collected at 2 and 4 weeks, plus baseline. Clear cell pathology was present in this patient's renal cell carcinoma. Clones were sequenced by immunoSEQ multiplex PCR, and TCRdb holds only the in-frame ones, with some missing. Among around 180,000 clones, 88% were seen once, and the ten largest hold approximately 10%.

The input for sequencing was blood, taken from a patient whose treatment included radiotherapy and nephrectomy. The gene calls are TRBV7-9 and TRBJ1-1; 8 bases are shared with TRBD1. This receptor was obtained from a woman between 45 and 65 years old with renal cell carcinoma. The chain's CDR3 is CASSFGDRGPEAFF. DNA for the CDR3: TGTGCCAGCAGCTTTGGAGACAGGGGTCCTGAAGCTTTCTTT.